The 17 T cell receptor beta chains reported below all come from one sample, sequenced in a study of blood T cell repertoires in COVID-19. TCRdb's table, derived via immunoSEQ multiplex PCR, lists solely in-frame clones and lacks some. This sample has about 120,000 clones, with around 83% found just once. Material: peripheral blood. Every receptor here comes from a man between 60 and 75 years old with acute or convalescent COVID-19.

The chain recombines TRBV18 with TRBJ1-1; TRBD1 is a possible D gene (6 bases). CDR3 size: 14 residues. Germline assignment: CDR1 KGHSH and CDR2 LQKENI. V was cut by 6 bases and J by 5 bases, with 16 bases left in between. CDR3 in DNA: TGTGCCAGCTCGTCCCGAGCGGACAGTACTGAAGCTTTCTTT. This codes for CASSSRADSTEAFF.

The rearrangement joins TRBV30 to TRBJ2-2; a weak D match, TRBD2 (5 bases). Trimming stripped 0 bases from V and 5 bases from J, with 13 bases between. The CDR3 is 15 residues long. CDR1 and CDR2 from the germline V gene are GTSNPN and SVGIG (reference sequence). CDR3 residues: CAWSVGLARTGELFF. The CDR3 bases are TGTGCCTGGAGTGTAGGGCTAGCCCGAACCGGGGAGCTGTTTTTT. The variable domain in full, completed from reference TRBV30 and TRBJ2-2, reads SQTIHQWPATLVQPVGSPLSLECTVEGTSNPNLYWYRQAAGRGLQLLFYSVGIGQISSEVPQNLSASRPQDRQFILSSKKLLLSDSGFYLCAWSVGLARTGELFFGEGSRLTVL.

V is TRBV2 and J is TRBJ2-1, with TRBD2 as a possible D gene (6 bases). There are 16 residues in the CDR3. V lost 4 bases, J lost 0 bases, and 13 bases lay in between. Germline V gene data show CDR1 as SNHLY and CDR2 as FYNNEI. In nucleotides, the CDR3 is TGTGCCAGCAGTGGGGACTGGACGAGCTCCTACAATGAGCAGTTCTTC. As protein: CASSGDWTSSYNEQFF.

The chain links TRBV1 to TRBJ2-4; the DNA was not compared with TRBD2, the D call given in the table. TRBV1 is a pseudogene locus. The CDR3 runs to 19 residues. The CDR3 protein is CTSSQTTSGRSNAKNIQYF. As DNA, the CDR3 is TGCACCAGCAGCCAAACGACTAGCGGGAGGAGTAACGCCAAAAACATTCAGTACTTC.

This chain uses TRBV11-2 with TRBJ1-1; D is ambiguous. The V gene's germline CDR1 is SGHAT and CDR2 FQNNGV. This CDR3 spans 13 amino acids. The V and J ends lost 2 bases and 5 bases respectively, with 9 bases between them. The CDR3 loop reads CASSLTGWTEAFF. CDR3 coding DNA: TGTGCCAGCAGCTTAACGGGGTGGACTGAAGCTTTCTTT.

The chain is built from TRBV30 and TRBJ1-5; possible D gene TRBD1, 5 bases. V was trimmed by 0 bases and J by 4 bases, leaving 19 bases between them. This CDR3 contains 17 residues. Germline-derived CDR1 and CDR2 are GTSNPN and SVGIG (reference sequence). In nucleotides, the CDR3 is TGTGCCTGGAGTGTGGTGGAGGGACCCCGAGGAAATCAGCCCCAGCATTTT. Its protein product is CAWSVVEGPRGNQPQHF.

Written as DNA, the CDR3 is TGTGCCAGCAGTCGGGGACAGAACACTGAAGCTTTCTTT. Protein sequence: CASSRGQNTEAFF. The gene calls are TRBV7-3 and TRBJ1-1, with a tentative D call TRBD1 (6 bases). This CDR3 comprises 13 residues. Germline V lookup: CDR1 SGHTA, CDR2 FQGTGA. Trimming stripped 6 bases from V and 1 base from J, with 9 bases between.

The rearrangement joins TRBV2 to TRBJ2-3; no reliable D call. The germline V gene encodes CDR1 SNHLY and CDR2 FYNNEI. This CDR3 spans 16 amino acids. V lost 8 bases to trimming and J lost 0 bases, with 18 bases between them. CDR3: CASRESQVPSTDTQYF. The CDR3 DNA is TGTGCCAGCCGAGAGTCCCAGGTACCGAGCACAGATACGCAGTATTTT. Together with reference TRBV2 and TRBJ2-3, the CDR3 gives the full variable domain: EPEVTQTPSHQVTQMGQEVILRCVPISNHLYFYWYRQILGQKVEFLVSFYNNEISEKSEIFDDQFSVERPDGSNFTLKIRSTKLEDSAMYFCASRESQVPSTDTQYFGPGTRLTVL.

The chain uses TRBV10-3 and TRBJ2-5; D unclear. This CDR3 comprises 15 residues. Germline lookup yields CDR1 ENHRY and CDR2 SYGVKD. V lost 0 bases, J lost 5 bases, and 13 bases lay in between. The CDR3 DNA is TGTGCCATCAGTGAGTCATATTCTACGAGCGAGACCCAGTACTTC. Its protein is CAISESYSTSETQYF.

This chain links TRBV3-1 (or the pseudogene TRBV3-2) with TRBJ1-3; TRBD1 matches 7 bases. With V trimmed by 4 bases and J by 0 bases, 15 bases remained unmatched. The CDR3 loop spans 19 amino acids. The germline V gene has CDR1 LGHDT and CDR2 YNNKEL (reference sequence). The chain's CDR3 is CASSPSTGVILSSGNTIYF. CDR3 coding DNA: TGTGCCAGCAGCCCTTCAACAGGGGTCATCTTGAGCTCTGGAAACACCATATATTTT.

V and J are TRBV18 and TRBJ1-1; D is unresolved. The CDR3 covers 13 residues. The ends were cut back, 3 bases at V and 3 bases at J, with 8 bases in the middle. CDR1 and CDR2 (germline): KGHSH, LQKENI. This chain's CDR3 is CASSPQEDTEAFF. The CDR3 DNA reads TGTGCCAGCTCACCCCAGGAGGACACTGAAGCTTTCTTT.

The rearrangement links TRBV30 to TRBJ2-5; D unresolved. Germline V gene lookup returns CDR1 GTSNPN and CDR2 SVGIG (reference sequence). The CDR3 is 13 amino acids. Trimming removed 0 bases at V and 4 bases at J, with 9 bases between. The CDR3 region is CAWSVANGETQYF. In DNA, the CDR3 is TGTGCCTGGAGTGTAGCGAATGGAGAGACCCAGTACTTC.

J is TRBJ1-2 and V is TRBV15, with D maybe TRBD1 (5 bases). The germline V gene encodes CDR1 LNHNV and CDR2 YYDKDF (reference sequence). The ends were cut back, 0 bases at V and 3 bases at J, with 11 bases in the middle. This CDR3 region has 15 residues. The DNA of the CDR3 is TGTGCCACCAGCAGAGATCGGGACTACGACTATGGCTACACCTTC. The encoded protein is CATSRDRDYDYGYTF.

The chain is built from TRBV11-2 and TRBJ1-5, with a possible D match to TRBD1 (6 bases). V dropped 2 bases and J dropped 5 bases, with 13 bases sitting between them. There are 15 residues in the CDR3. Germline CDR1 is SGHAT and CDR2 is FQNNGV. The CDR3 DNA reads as TGTGCCAGCAGCTTAACAGGGCGCAGGGATCAGCCCCAGCATTTT. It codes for CASSLTGRRDQPQHF.

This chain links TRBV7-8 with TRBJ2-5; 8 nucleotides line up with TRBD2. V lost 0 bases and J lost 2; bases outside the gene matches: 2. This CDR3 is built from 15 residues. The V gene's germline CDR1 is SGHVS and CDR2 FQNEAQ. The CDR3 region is CASSLALAEQETQYF. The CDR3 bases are TGTGCCAGCAGCTTAGCACTAGCGGAACAAGAGACCCAGTACTTC.

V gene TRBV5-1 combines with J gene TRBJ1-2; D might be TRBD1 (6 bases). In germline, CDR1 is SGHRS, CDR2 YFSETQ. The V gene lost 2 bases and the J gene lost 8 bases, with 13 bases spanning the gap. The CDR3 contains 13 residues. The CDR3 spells CASSFRDTGGYTF. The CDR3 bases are TGCGCCAGCAGCTTCCGGGACACGGGGGGCTACACCTTC.

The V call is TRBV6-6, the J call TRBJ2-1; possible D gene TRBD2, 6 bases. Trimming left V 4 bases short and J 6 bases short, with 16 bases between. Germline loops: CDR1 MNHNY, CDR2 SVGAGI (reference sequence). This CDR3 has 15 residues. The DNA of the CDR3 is TGTGCCAGCAGTTCCTTGGGGCTGGAGGGCAATGAGCAGTTCTTC. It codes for CASSSLGLEGNEQFF.